The 24 T cell receptor beta chains below all came from one sample that was sequenced in a study of blood T cell repertoires in COVID-19. Profiling relied on immunoSEQ multiplex PCR, and the TCRdb table lists in-frame clones only, not all of them. The sample records tens of thousands of clones, around 82% being singletons. Input material: peripheral blood. The receptors derive from a human donor in a cohort sampled during active COVID-19.

The CDR3 here is CASSVGGWEDQPQHF. The CDR3, as DNA: TGTGCCAGCAGCGTAGGAGGGTGGGAGGATCAGCCCCAGCATTTT. V is TRBV9 and J is TRBJ1-5; no clear D gene. In germline, CDR1 is SGDLS, CDR2 YYNGEE. The V end lost 0 bases, the J end lost 5 bases, and 12 bases lay between the germline ends. The CDR3 is 15 amino acids.

The V call is TRBV9, the J call TRBJ2-5, with D maybe TRBD2 (5 bases). This CDR3 spans 15 amino acids. Looked up from germline, CDR1 is SGDLS and CDR2 is YYNGEE. Trimming removed 0 bases at V and 4 bases at J, with 13 bases between. The CDR3 nucleotides are TGTGCCAGCAGCGTAGGTAGTCAGGACTCAGAGACCCAGTACTTC. It specifies CASSVGSQDSETQYF.

The CDR3, as DNA: TGTGCCAGCAGCTTAGCCGCGGGCGGCAGGTCGCATCAACCCCCCACCATATATTTT. Translated, it gives CASSLAAGGRSHQPPTIYF. This rearrangement joins TRBV7-8 to TRBJ1-3; D uncertain. The CDR3 consists of 19 residues. Germline CDR1 SGHVS, CDR2 FQNEAQ. The V end was cut by 0 bases, the J end by 9 bases, with 27 bases between.

This rearrangement joins TRBV9 to TRBJ2-7, with 7 nucleotides matching TRBD2. CDR3 length: 15 amino acids. Germline CDR1 is SGDLS and CDR2 is YYNGEE. V shed 4 bases, J shed 3 bases, and the junction held 10 bases outside the gene matches. DNA of the CDR3: TGTGCCAGCAGCCCCCGAGGGACTACAGGCTACGAGCAGTACTTC. This codes for CASSPRGTTGYEQYF.

The chain combines TRBV28 with TRBJ2-1, with D tentatively TRBD1 (6 bases). Germline CDR1 and CDR2: MDHEN and SYDVKM. V gave up 7 bases and J gave up 2 bases, with 9 bases separating them. The CDR3 is 13 residues long. CDR3 sequence: CASTSGAYNEQFF. CDR3 in DNA: TGTGCCAGCACCTCAGGGGCCTACAATGAGCAGTTCTTC.

The chain links TRBV19 to TRBJ1-5, with 7 bases aligning to TRBD1. The J segment lost 6 bases and the V segment lost 9 bases, leaving 5 bases of the junction unmatched. The CDR3 runs 12 residues. CDR1 and CDR2 from the germline V gene are LNHDA and SQIVND (reference sequence). The CDR3 bases are TGTGCCAGAGACAGGGATCTTCAGCCCCAGCATTTT. Translating gives CARDRDLQPQHF.

The V gene is TRBV5-5, the J gene TRBJ2-2, with D perhaps matching TRBD1 (5 bases). The V gene's germline CDR1 is SGHKS and CDR2 YYEKEE (reference sequence). Trimming stripped 4 bases from V and 1 base from J, with 11 bases between. The CDR3 contains 15 residues. DNA of the CDR3: TGTGCCAGCAGCCGTTTTACAGGGAACACCGGGGAGCTGTTTTTT. It specifies CASSRFTGNTGELFF.

The rearrangement uses TRBV19 and TRBJ1-1; D may be TRBD1 (5 bases). Germline CDR1 LNHDA, CDR2 SQIVND (reference sequence). The CDR3 consists of 14 residues. The ends were cut back, 7 bases at V and 6 bases at J, with 18 bases in the middle. CDR3 protein: CASTPDGTPAEAFF. In nucleotides, the CDR3 is TGTGCCAGTACCCCAGATGGGACTCCCGCTGAAGCTTTCTTT.

This sequence joins TRBV10-3 and TRBJ2-2; D gene unclear. CDR1 and CDR2 (germline): ENHRY, SYGVKD. The V gene lost 10 bases and the J gene lost 0 bases, with 12 bases spanning the gap. CDR3 size: 14 residues. DNA of the CDR3: TGTGCCACCGTGAGTAGCTCGAACACCGGGGAGCTGTTTTTT. Protein product: CATVSSSNTGELFF.

The chain recombines TRBV7-3 with TRBJ2-1; D not certain. Germline CDR1 is SGHTA and CDR2 is FQGTGA. The CDR3 is made up of 15 amino acids. Trimming pared 3 bases from V and 0 bases from J, leaving 9 bases between. The CDR3 protein is CASSFRPSSYNEQFF. The CDR3 DNA sequence: TGTGCCAGCAGCTTTCGCCCGAGCTCCTACAATGAGCAGTTCTTC.

This sequence joins TRBV3-1 (or the pseudogene TRBV3-2) and TRBJ1-1; TRBD1 matches at 7 bases. V trimming: 5 bases; J trimming: 0 bases; junction bases outside the gene matches: 3. The V gene's germline CDR1 is LGHDT and CDR2 YNNKEL (reference sequence). The CDR3 has 14 residues. CDR3 loop: CASSDRAVNTEAFF. CDR3 bases: TGTGCCAGCAGCGACAGGGCTGTGAACACTGAAGCTTTCTTT.

The chain links TRBV27 to TRBJ2-7; 10 positions match TRBD2. The CDR3 extends over 14 amino acids. V shed 6 bases, J shed 3 bases, and the junction held 5 bases outside the gene matches. Per the germline V gene, CDR1 is MNHEY and CDR2 is SMNVEV (reference sequence). The CDR3 DNA reads TGTGCCAGCAGCCTAGCTAGCGGGGGCTACGAGCAGTACTTC. Amino acid sequence: CASSLASGGYEQYF.

The chain is built from TRBV4-1 and TRBJ1-4; no clear D gene. The CDR3 sequence is 15 residues long. Trimming stripped 1 base from V and 0 bases from J, with 6 bases between. CDR1 is MGHRA, CDR2 YSYEKL, per germline. In DNA form, the CDR3 reads TGCGCCAGCAGCCAAGGGCCCACAACTAATGAAAAACTGTTTTTT. It specifies CASSQGPTTNEKLFF.

This rearrangement joins TRBV5-1 to TRBJ2-1; 14 bases fit TRBD2. CDR1 and CDR2 (germline): SGHRS, YFSETQ. The V gene end was trimmed by 4 bases and the J gene end by 1 base; junction bases not matched to a gene: 7. The CDR3 runs 18 residues. This chain's CDR3 is CASSMTSGGALSYNEQFF. The CDR3 DNA follows: TGCGCCAGCAGCATGACTAGCGGGGGGGCCCTGTCCTACAATGAGCAGTTCTTC.

The table lists this clone with a count of one. This chain uses TRBV28 with TRBJ1-2; 9 positions agree with TRBD1. In germline, CDR1 is MDHEN, CDR2 SYDVKM. The CDR3 has 18 residues. J lost 5 bases, V lost 1 base, and 14 bases had no gene match. The CDR3 loop reads CASSLLGLGQGYQYGYTF. The CDR3 coding sequence is TGTGCCAGCAGTTTATTGGGTTTGGGACAGGGTTATCAGTATGGCTACACCTTC.

This CDR3 is CASSLAPGEETQYF. The CDR3 DNA sequence: TGTGCCAGCAGCTTAGCCCCGGGGGAAGAGACCCAGTACTTC. The chain couples TRBV13 to TRBJ2-5; possibly TRBD2 for D (6 bases). The CDR3 totals 14 residues. Germline CDR1 is PRHDT and CDR2 is FYEKMQ (reference sequence). Deletions cut 1 base from V and 3 bases from J, with 9 bases between.

The chain combines TRBV2 with TRBJ2-7; 10 nucleotides agree with TRBD1. Germline V gene data show CDR1 as SNHLY and CDR2 as FYNNEI. The J segment lost 1 base and the V segment lost 10 bases, leaving 10 bases of the junction unmatched. The CDR3 loop spans 15 amino acids. The CDR3 region is CATLIGTGVSYEQYF. CDR3 nucleotides: TGTGCCACTCTAATCGGGACAGGGGTTTCCTACGAGCAGTACTTC.

The chain recombines TRBV6-5 with TRBJ2-7; D might be TRBD2 (5 bases). From germline, CDR1 is MNHEY and CDR2 SVGAGI. Trimming pared 10 bases from V and 2 bases from J, leaving 12 bases between. The CDR3 is 12 amino acids. Here the CDR3 reads CATQRGTYEQYF. The DNA for the CDR3 is TGTGCCACCCAACGAGGGACCTACGAGCAGTACTTC.

The chain employs TRBV24-1 and TRBJ1-1; TRBD1 matches at 11 bases. After removal of 3 bases from V and 6 bases from J, the junction contained 8 bases not matched to a gene. Germline lookup yields CDR1 KGHDR and CDR2 SFDVKD. The CDR3 covers 16 residues. This chain's CDR3 is CATSDGGGTGGPEAFF. CDR3 DNA: TGTGCCACCAGTGATGGGGGCGGGACAGGGGGTCCTGAAGCTTTCTTT.

This chain uses TRBV6-1 with TRBJ1-1; unclear D gene. CDR3 length: 13 amino acids. Looked up from germline, CDR1 is MNHNS and CDR2 is SASEGT. Trimming removed 1 base at V and 1 base at J, with 4 bases between. CDR3 region: CASSEGPNTEAFF. CDR3 DNA: TGTGCCAGCAGTGAAGGGCCGAACACTGAAGCTTTCTTT.

This sequence joins TRBV27 and TRBJ2-1; tentatively, D is TRBD2 (7 bases). Looked up from germline, CDR1 is MNHEY and CDR2 is SMNVEV (reference sequence). V was pared by 6 bases and J by 0 bases, with 15 bases between. The CDR3 has 16 amino acids. The CDR3: CASRDVRGGSYNEQFF. The CDR3, as DNA: TGTGCCAGCAGGGACGTAAGGGGGGGCTCCTACAATGAGCAGTTCTTC.

This chain joins TRBV10-3 and TRBJ2-5, with a weak D call TRBD1 (5 bases). V was clipped by 2 bases and J by 7 bases, with 8 bases between them. The CDR3 spans 12 residues. The V gene's germline CDR1 is ENHRY and CDR2 SYGVKD. The CDR3 coding sequence is TGTGCCATCAGTGAGGGAAGGGGGACCCAGTACTTC. Its translation is CAISEGRGTQYF.

The rearrangement joins TRBV7-9 to TRBJ2-3; 8 nucleotides align to TRBD1. This CDR3 has 14 residues. Germline V gene sequence: CDR1 SEHNR, CDR2 FQNEAQ (reference sequence). V lost 1 base, J lost 6 bases, and 3 bases stayed unmatched. CDR3 region: CASSLDRGADTQYF. The CDR3 DNA follows: TGTGCCAGCAGCTTAGACAGGGGGGCGGATACGCAGTATTTT.

The chain couples TRBV9 to TRBJ2-1; no reliable D call. Trimming shortened V by 4 bases and J by 12 bases, and 20 bases separated the two germline ends. CDR1 is SGDLS and CDR2 is YYNGEE in the germline V gene. The CDR3 spans 14 residues. CDR3 coding DNA: TGTGCCAGCAGCCCCCAGGTTGAGCCTCTGGTGCAGTTCTTC. Residues: CASSPQVEPLVQFF.